A single sample is the source of the 5 T cell receptor beta chains below, sequenced in a study of radiotherapy plus CTLA-4 blockade in lung cancer. Some clones are missing from TCRdb's copy, which holds only in-frame ones; the method was immunoSEQ multiplex PCR. The data contain 35,000 to 45,000 clones, more than 70% of them singletons. The source material was peripheral blood, sampled from a patient treated with radiotherapy plus ipilimumab. The source is a human donor with non-small cell lung cancer who had stable disease on radiotherapy plus ipilimumab.

This rearrangement joins TRBV4-2 to TRBJ1-3; D is perhaps TRBD1 (6 bases). V was shortened by 0 bases and J by 0 bases, with 9 bases between the two germline ends. CDR3 size: 16 residues. Germline CDR1 and CDR2: LGHNA and YNFKEQ. CDR3 sequence (DNA): TGTGCCAGCAGCCAAGACAGGGGTAACTCTGGAAACACCATATATTTT. Amino acid sequence: CASSQDRGNSGNTIYF.

The CDR3 loop is CAGGGTGTDTQYF. The DNA for the CDR3 is TGTGCCGGGGGGGGGACAGGGACAGATACGCAGTATTTT. V is TRBV25-1 and J is TRBJ2-3, with TRBD1 matching 9 bases. The CDR3 totals 13 residues. Trimming took 11 bases from V and 3 from J; bases not matched to a gene: 6. CDR1 MGHDK and CDR2 SYGVNS come from the germline V gene.

The rearrangement joins TRBV7-2 to TRBJ2-5; D is ambiguous. The J call may be faulty, since TRBJ2-7 better matches the DNA end. The CDR3 spans 13 residues. Per the germline V gene, CDR1 is SGHTA and CDR2 is FQGNSA. The CDR3 nucleotides are TGTGCCAGCAGCTTGTCACCCCCCTACGAGCAGTACTTC. Encoded protein: CASSLSPPYEQYF.

CDR3 DNA: TGTGCCAGCAGCTTAGATCCCGCCGGAGCTCGGCCCCAGCATTTT. Amino acid sequence: CASSLDPAGARPQHF. The chain links TRBV11-2 to TRBJ1-5; no firm D call. The CDR3 loop spans 15 amino acids. Per germline, CDR1 SGHAT and CDR2 FQNNGV. Trimming pared 0 bases from V and 9 bases from J, leaving 15 bases between.

J is TRBJ2-5 and V is TRBV5-6; tentative D call: TRBD2 (6 bases). Trimming removed 5 bases at V and 2 bases at J, with 19 bases between. From germline, CDR1 is SGHDT and CDR2 YYEEEE. The CDR3 is 16 amino acids. The CDR3 coding sequence is TGTGCCAGCAGGAGCCGCGGGGTAAGGAGGCAAGAGACCCAGTACTTC. It yields the protein CASRSRGVRRQETQYF.